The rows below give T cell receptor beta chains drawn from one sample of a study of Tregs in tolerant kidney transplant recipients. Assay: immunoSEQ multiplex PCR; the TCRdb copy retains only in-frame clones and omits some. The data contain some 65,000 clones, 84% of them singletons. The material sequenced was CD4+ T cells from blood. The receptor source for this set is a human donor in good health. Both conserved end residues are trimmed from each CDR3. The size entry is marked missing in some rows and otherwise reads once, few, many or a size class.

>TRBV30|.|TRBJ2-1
AWSRPGTEQF
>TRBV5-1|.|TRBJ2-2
ASSLSGTVNTGELF
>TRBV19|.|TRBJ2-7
ASGTGTGPFEQY
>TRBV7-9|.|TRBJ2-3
ASSSRRPRTDTQY
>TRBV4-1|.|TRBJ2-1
ASSQVRASGLYNEQF
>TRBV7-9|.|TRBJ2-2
ASSLGGGQINTGELF
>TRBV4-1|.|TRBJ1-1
ASSQPFTGNTEAF
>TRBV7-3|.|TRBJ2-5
ASSLPRLAGGRETQY
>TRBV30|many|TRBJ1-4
AWNRDNEKLF
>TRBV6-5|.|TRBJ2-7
ASRGLADSYEQY
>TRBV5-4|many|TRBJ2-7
ASSLGGSLSYEQY
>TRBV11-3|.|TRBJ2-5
ASSLGDRNQETQY
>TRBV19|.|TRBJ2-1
ASSVDNEQF
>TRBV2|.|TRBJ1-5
ASSEARGAVNQPQH
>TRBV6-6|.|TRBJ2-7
ASSQPGQGREQY
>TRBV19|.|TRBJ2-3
ASSPQPLAGVADTQY
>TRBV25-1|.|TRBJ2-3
ASSPRLSTDTQY
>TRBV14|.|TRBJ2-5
ASSYKGLTQY